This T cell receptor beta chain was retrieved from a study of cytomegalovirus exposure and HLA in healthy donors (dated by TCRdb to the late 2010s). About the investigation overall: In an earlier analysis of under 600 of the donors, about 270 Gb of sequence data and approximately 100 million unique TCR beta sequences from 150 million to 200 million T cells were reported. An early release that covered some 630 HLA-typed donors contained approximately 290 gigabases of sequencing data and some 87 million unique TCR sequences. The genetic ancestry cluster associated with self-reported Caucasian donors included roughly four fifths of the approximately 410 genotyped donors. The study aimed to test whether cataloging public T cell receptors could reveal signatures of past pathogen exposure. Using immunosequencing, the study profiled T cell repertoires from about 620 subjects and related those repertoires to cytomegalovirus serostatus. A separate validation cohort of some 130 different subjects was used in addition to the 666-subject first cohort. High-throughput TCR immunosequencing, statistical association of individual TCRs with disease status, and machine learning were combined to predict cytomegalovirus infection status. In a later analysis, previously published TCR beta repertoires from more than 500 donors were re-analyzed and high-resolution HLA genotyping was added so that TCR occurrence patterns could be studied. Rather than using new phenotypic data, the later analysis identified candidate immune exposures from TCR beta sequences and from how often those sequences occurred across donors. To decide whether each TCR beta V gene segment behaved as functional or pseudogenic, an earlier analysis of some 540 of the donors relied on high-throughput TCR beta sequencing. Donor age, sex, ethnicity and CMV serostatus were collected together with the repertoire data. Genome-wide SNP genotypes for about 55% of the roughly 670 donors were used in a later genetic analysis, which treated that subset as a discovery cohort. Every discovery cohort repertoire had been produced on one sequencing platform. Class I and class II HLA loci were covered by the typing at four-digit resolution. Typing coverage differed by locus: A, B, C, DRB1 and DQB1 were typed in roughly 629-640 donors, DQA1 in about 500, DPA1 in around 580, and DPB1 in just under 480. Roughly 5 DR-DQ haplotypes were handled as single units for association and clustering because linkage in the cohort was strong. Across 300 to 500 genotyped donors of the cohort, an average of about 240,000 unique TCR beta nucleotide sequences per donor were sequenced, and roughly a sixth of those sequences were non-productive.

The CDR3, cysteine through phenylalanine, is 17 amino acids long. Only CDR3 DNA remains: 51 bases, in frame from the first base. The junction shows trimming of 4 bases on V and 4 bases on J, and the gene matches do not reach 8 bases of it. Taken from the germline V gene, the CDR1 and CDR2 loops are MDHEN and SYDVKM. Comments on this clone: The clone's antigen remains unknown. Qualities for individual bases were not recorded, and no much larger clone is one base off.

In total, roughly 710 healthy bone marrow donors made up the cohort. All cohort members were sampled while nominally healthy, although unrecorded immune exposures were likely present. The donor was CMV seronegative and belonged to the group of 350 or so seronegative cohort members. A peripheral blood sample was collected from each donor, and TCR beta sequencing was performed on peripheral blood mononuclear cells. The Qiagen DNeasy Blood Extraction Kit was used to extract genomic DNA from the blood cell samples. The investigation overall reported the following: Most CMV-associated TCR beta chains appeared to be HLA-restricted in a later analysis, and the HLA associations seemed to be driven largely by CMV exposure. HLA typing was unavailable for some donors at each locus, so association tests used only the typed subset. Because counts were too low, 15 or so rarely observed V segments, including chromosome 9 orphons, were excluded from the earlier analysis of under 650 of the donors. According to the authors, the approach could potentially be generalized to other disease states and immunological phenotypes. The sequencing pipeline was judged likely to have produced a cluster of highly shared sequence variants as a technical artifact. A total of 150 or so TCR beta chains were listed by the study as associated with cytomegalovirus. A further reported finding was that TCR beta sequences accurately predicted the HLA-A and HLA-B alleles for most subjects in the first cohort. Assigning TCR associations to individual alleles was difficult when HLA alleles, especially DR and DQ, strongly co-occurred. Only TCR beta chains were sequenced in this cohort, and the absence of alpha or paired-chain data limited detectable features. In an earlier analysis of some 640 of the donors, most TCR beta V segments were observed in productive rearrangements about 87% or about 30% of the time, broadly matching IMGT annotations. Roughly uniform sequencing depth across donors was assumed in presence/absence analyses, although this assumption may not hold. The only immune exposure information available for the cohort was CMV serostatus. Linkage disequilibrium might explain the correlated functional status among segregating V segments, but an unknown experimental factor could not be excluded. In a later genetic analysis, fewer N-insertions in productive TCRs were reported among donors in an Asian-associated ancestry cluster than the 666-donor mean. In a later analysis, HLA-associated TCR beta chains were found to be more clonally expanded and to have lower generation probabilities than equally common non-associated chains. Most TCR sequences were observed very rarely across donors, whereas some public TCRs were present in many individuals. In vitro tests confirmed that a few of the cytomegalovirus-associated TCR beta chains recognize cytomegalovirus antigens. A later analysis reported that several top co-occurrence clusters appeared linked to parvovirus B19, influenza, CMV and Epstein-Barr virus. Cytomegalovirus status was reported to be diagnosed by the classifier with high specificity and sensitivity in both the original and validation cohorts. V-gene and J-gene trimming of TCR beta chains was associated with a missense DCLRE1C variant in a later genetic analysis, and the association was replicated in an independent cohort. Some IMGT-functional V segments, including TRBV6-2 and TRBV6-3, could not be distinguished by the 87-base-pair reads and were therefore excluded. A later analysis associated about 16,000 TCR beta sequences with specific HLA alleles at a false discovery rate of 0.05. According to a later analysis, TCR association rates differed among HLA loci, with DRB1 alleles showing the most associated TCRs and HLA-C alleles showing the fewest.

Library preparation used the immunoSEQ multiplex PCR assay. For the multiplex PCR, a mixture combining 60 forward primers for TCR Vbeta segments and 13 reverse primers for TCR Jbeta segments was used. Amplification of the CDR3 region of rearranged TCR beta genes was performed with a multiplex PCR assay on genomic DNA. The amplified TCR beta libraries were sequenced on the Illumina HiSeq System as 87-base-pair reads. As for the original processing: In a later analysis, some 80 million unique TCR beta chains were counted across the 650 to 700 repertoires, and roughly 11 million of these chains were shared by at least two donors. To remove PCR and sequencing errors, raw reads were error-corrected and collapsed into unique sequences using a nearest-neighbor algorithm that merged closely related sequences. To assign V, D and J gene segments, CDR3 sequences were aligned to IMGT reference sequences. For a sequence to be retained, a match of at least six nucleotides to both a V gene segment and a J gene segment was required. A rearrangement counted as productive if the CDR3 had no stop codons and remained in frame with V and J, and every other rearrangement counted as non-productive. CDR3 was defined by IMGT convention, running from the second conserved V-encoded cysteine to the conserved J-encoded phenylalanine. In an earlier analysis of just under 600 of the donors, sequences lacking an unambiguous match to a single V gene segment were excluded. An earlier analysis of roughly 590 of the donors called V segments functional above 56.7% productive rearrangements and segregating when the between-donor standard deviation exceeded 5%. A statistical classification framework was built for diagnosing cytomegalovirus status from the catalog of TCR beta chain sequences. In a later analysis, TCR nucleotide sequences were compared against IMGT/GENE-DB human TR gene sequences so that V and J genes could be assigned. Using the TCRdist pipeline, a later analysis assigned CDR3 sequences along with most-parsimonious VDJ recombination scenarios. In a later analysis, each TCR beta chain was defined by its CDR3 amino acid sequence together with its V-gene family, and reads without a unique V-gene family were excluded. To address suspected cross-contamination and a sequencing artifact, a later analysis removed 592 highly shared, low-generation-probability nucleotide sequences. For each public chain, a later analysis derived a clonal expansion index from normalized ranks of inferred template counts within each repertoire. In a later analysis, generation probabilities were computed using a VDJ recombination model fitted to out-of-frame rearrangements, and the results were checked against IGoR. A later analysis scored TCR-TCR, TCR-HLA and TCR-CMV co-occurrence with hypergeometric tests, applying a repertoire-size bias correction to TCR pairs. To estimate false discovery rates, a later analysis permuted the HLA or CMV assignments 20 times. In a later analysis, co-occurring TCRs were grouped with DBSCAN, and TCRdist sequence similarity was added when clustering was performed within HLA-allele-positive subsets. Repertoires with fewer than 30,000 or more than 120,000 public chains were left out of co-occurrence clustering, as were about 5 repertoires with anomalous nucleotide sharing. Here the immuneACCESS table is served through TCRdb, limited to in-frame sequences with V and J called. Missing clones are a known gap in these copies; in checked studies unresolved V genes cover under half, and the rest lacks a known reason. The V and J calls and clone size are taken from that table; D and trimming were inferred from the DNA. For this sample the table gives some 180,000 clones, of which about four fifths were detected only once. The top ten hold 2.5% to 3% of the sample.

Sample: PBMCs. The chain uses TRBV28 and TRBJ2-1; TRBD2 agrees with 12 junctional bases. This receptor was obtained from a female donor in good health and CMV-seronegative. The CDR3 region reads CASSSGLAGQSYNEQFF. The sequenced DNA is TGTGCCAGCAGTTCGGGACTAGCGGGCCAGTCTTACAATGAGCAGTTCTTC.